This TCR beta chain came from a study of cytomegalovirus exposure and HLA in healthy donors (dated by TCRdb to 2017 to 2019). Study-level background: According to an earlier analysis of 587 of the donors, 150 million to 200 million T cells yielded 95 million to 140 million unique TCR beta sequences and about 300 Gb of sequence data. An early release covering more than 500 HLA-typed donors comprised 300 to 350 gigabases of sequencing data and 65 million to 100 million unique TCR sequences. Among the roughly 400 genotyped donors, under 90% belonged to the genetic ancestry cluster associated with self-reported Caucasian donors. The study was designed to test whether signatures of past pathogen exposure could be identified by cataloging public T cell receptors. The T cell repertoires of 666 subjects were profiled by immunosequencing and related to cytomegalovirus serostatus. In addition to the first cohort of approximately 670 subjects, a separate validation cohort of under 150 different subjects was used. To predict cytomegalovirus infection status, the study brought together high-throughput TCR immunosequencing, statistical association of individual TCRs with disease status, and machine learning. In a later analysis, previously published TCR beta repertoires from 500 to 750 donors were re-analyzed and high-resolution HLA genotyping was added so that TCR occurrence patterns could be studied. In the later analysis, no new phenotypic data were used to find candidate immune exposures; instead, reliance was placed on TCR beta sequences and their occurrence across donors. In an earlier analysis of roughly 540 of the donors, high-throughput TCR beta sequencing was used to judge whether each TCR beta V gene segment behaved as functional or pseudogenic. Donor age, sex, ethnicity and CMV serostatus were compiled alongside the repertoire data. A later genetic analysis took genome-wide SNP genotypes for about 55% of the 666 donors and used that subset as a discovery cohort. All discovery cohort repertoires had been generated on a single sequencing platform. HLA typing covered class I and class II loci at four-digit resolution. Typing coverage varied by locus: roughly 620-640 donors for A, B, C, DRB1 and DQB1; roughly 520 for DQA1; some 610 for DPA1; around 450 for DPB1. Several DR-DQ haplotypes were handled as single units for association and clustering because linkage in the cohort was strong. On average, roughly 240,000 unique TCR beta nucleotide sequences were sequenced per donor among 398 genotyped donors of the cohort, with 15% to 20% of those sequences being non-productive. What the research found in general, with its limitations: In a later genetic analysis, a missense DCLRE1C variant was associated with V-gene and J-gene trimming of TCR beta chains, and the association was replicated in an independent cohort. In a later analysis, 15,000 to 20,000 TCR beta sequences were associated with specific HLA alleles at a false discovery rate of 0.05. Three of the identified cytomegalovirus-associated TCR beta chains were confirmed in vitro to be specific for cytomegalovirus antigens. A further reported finding was that TCR beta sequences accurately predicted the HLA-A and HLA-B alleles for most subjects in the first cohort. A cluster of highly shared sequence variants was judged likely to represent a technical artifact of the sequencing pipeline. The earlier analysis of fewer than 750 of the donors excluded some 16 rarely observed V segments, including chromosome 9 orphons, because counts were too low. A later analysis reported that several top co-occurrence clusters appeared linked to parvovirus B19, influenza, CMV and Epstein-Barr virus. Assigning TCR associations to individual alleles was difficult when HLA alleles, especially DR and DQ, strongly co-occurred. Sequencing depth was assumed to be roughly uniform across donors in the presence/absence analyses, though that assumption may not hold. A later analysis found that TCR association rates varied across HLA loci, with DRB1 alleles showing the most associated TCRs and HLA-C alleles the fewest. The study gave a list of 150 to 200 TCR beta chains associated with cytomegalovirus. Most TCR sequences were seen in very few donors, while some public TCRs were found in many individuals. According to a later analysis, most CMV-associated TCR beta chains appeared to be HLA-restricted, and the HLA associations seemed to be driven largely by CMV exposure. A later analysis found that HLA-associated TCR beta chains were more clonally expanded and had lower generation probabilities than equally common non-associated chains. CMV serostatus was the only immune exposure information available for the cohort. Cytomegalovirus status was reported to be diagnosed by the classifier with high specificity and sensitivity in both the original and validation cohorts. According to a later genetic analysis, donors in an Asian-associated ancestry cluster had fewer N-insertions in productive TCRs than the roughly 670-donor mean. In this cohort, only TCR beta chains were sequenced, and detectable features were limited by the absence of alpha or paired-chain data. It was suggested by the authors that the approach could potentially be generalized to other disease states and immunological phenotypes. An earlier analysis of approximately 540 of the donors showed that most TCR beta V segments appeared in productive rearrangements either about 87% or about 30% of the time, which broadly matched IMGT annotations. Correlated functional status among segregating V segments might reflect linkage disequilibrium, but an unknown experimental factor could not be ruled out. Because some donors lacked HLA typing at each locus, the association tests relied only on the typed subset.

This clone was detected only a few times. Which antigen it targets is not known. No much larger clonotype is one base removed from it; base qualities were not supplied. The library came from the immunoSEQ multiplex PCR assay. For the multiplex PCR, a mixture combining 60 forward primers for TCR Vbeta segments and 13 reverse primers for TCR Jbeta segments was used. The CDR3 region of rearranged TCR beta genes was amplified from genomic DNA with a multiplex PCR assay. On the Illumina HiSeq System, the amplified TCR beta libraries were sequenced as 87-base-pair reads. The paper's processing steps were these. A later analysis counted about 80 million unique TCR beta chains across the 666 repertoires, and some 11 million of these chains were shared by at least two donors. A nearest-neighbor algorithm error-corrected the raw reads and collapsed the reads into unique sequences, merging closely related sequences to remove PCR and sequencing errors. CDR3 sequences were aligned to IMGT reference sequences to assign V, D and J gene segments. For a sequence to be retained, a match of at least six nucleotides to both a V gene segment and a J gene segment was required. Rearrangements were classified as productive when the CDR3 lacked stop codons and remained in frame with V and J, and all other rearrangements were classified as non-productive. CDR3 was defined according to IMGT convention as the region running from the second conserved V-encoded cysteine to the conserved J-encoded phenylalanine. In an earlier analysis of approximately 590 of the donors, sequences lacking an unambiguous match to a single V gene segment were excluded. An earlier analysis of a few hundred of the donors called V segments functional above 56.7% productive rearrangements and segregating when the between-donor standard deviation exceeded 5%. A statistical classification framework was built to diagnose cytomegalovirus status from the catalog of TCR beta chain sequences. V and J gene assignment, in a later analysis, came from comparing TCR nucleotide sequences with IMGT/GENE-DB human TR gene sequences. In a later analysis, CDR3 sequences and most-parsimonious VDJ recombination scenarios were assigned using the TCRdist pipeline. A later analysis defined each TCR beta chain by its CDR3 amino acid sequence plus V-gene family, and excluded reads lacking a unique V-gene family. To address suspected cross-contamination and a sequencing artifact, a later analysis removed 550 to 750 highly shared, low-generation-probability nucleotide sequences. A later analysis calculated a clonal expansion index for each public chain from normalized within-repertoire ranks of inferred template counts. A later analysis computed generation probabilities with a VDJ recombination model fitted to out-of-frame rearrangements, and checked the results against IGoR. A later analysis scored TCR-TCR, TCR-HLA and TCR-CMV co-occurrence with hypergeometric tests, applying a repertoire-size bias correction to TCR pairs. False discovery rates were estimated in a later analysis by permuting HLA or CMV assignments 20 times. In a later analysis, co-occurring TCRs were grouped using DBSCAN, and TCRdist sequence similarity was added for clustering within HLA-allele-positive subsets. Co-occurrence clustering excluded repertoires with fewer than 30,000 or more than 120,000 public chains, plus five with anomalous nucleotide sharing. Not all clones reach the TCRdb copy of this immuneACCESS table, which keeps in-frame sequences only. Checked studies attribute under half of the gap to unresolved V genes and leave the rest unexplained. Clone size and the V and J calls come from that table; the DNA yielded D and trimming. The sample table lists approximately 89,000 clones, about 80% of them with a count of one. The biggest ten clones account for about a tenth of the sample.

The cohort comprised fewer than 750 healthy bone marrow donors. At the time of sampling, all cohort members were nominally healthy, though unrecorded immune exposures were likely present. Of the approximately 700 cohort members, around 300 had a positive CMV serostatus and roughly 370 had a negative one, while no CMV serostatus was recorded for the donor. A peripheral blood sample was provided by each donor, and peripheral blood mononuclear cells were used for TCR beta sequencing. Genomic DNA was extracted from the blood cell samples with the Qiagen DNeasy Blood Extraction Kit. This sequence was found in a human donor in good health. Sequences were obtained from PBMCs.

The DNA reads as follows: TGTGCCAGCAGTACGACAGGGGGTAACGAGCAGTACTTC. Its protein reads: CASSTTGGNEQYF. Recombination linked TRBV6-5 to TRBJ2-7; TRBD1 aligns with 9 central bases. The germline V gene encodes CDR1 MNHEY and CDR2 SVGAGI. V is cut back by 5 bases and J by 5 bases, with 4 bases in the junction unmatched. The CDR3 measures 13 amino acids from cysteine to phenylalanine. Just CDR3 DNA is preserved here, 39 bases in frame from base 1.